A single sample gave rise to the 19 T cell receptor beta chains below, sequenced in a study of blood T cell repertoires in COVID-19. Repertoires were generated with immunoSEQ multiplex PCR, while TCRdb's copy carries only in-frame clones and drops some. The sample consists of over 250,000 clones, roughly 89% of them appearing once. Source material: peripheral blood. The receptors shown here come from a man in his forties or fifties with acute or convalescent COVID-19.

This chain links TRBV28 with TRBJ2-7; 9 nucleotides agree with TRBD1. This CDR3 spans 16 amino acids. Germline V lookup: CDR1 MDHEN, CDR2 SYDVKM. J was trimmed by 5 bases and V by 6 bases; bases with no gene match: 14. The CDR3 loop reads CASSIQGTGLRHEQYF. CDR3 DNA sequence: TGTGCCAGCAGCATCCAAGGGACAGGGTTACGCCACGAGCAGTACTTC.

This rearrangement joins TRBV15 to TRBJ1-2; 10 positions match TRBD1. V trimming: 0 bases; J trimming: 14 bases; junction bases outside the gene matches: 9. Germline-derived CDR1 and CDR2 are LNHNV and YYDKDF (reference sequence). The CDR3 sequence is 14 residues long. CDR3 DNA sequence: TGTGCCACCAGCAGAGATTCGACAGGGGGCATCAGGACCTTC. Its protein is CATSRDSTGGIRTF.

This chain uses TRBV27 with TRBJ1-6; TRBD1 might be the D (5 bases). The germline V and J ends were trimmed by 1 base and 6 bases, with 10 bases remaining between them. The CDR3 contains 15 residues. Germline assignment: CDR1 MNHEY and CDR2 SMNVEV (reference sequence). The CDR3 bases are TGTGCCAGCAGTTTATACCAGGGTTCTAATTCACCCCTCCACTTT. It translates to CASSLYQGSNSPLHF.

This clone was seen just once. The chain couples TRBV7-9 to TRBJ1-1, with D unclear. Trimming pared 0 bases from V and 0 bases from J, leaving 5 bases between. The germline gives CDR1 SEHNR, CDR2 FQNEAQ (reference sequence). This CDR3 is 14 amino acids long. CDR3 in amino acids: CASSLAQVNTEAFF. CDR3 bases: TGTGCCAGCAGCTTAGCGCAGGTGAACACTGAAGCTTTCTTT. The entire variable domain, with the rest obtained from reference TRBV7-9 and TRBJ1-1, is as follows: DTGVSQNPRHKITKRGQNVTFRCDPISEHNRLYWYRQTLGQGPEFLTYFQNEAQLEKSRLLSDRFSAERPKGSFSTLEIQRTEQGDSAMYLCASSLAQVNTEAFFGQGTRLTVV.

The rearrangement joins TRBV18 to TRBJ2-1; the D gene is possibly TRBD2 (6 bases). CDR1 and CDR2 from the germline V gene are KGHSH and LQKENI. This CDR3 is 13 amino acids long. Trimming removed 6 bases at V and 8 bases at J, with 14 bases between. Here the CDR3 reads CASSRLDGDEQFF. The CDR3 DNA reads TGTGCCAGCTCGCGACTAGACGGTGATGAGCAGTTCTTC.

The chain couples TRBV6-5 to TRBJ2-7, with 7 bases fitting TRBD1. The CDR3 is made up of 14 amino acids. CDR1 is MNHEY and CDR2 is SVGAGI in the germline V gene. V shed 0 bases and J 5 bases; nucleotides not matched to a gene: 4. The CDR3 is CASSYSRQGHEQYF. The CDR3 DNA sequence: TGTGCCAGCAGTTACTCGAGACAGGGTCACGAGCAGTACTTC.

J is TRBJ1-2 and V is TRBV18; 8 nucleotides match TRBD1. The germline V gene has CDR1 KGHSH and CDR2 LQKENI. The CDR3 extends over 16 amino acids. J was trimmed by 0 bases and V by 0 bases; bases with no gene match: 3. CDR3: CASSPPGDRTNYGYTF. The CDR3 region has the DNA TGTGCCAGCTCACCACCGGGGGACAGGACTAACTATGGCTACACCTTC.

The chain couples TRBV15 to TRBJ2-5; 7 positions match TRBD1. The CDR3 is 13 amino acids. CDR1 and CDR2 from the germline V gene are LNHNV and YYDKDF (reference sequence). The trim removed 8 bases at V and 0 bases at J, leaving 3 bases unmatched. CDR3 coding DNA: TGTGCCACCTCAGACAGGGACCAAGAGACCCAGTACTTC. This gives the protein CATSDRDQETQYF.

The chain links TRBV30 to TRBJ1-1, with a weak D call TRBD1 (5 bases). CDR3 length: 13 residues. Germline CDR1 and CDR2: GTSNPN and SVGIG (reference sequence). V lost 4 bases and J 0 bases, leaving 9 bases between the germline ends. CDR3 residues: CAWTQVMNTEAFF. In DNA form, the CDR3 reads TGTGCCTGGACACAGGTGATGAACACTGAAGCTTTCTTT.

This rearrangement joins TRBV6-6 to TRBJ1-5, with D unresolved. V was cut by 0 bases and J by 9 bases, with 9 bases left in between. Germline V lookup: CDR1 MNHNY, CDR2 SVGAGI (reference sequence). The CDR3 consists of 13 residues. The CDR3 protein is CASSYSRGSPQHF. CDR3 DNA sequence: TGTGCCAGCAGTTACTCGAGAGGGTCGCCCCAGCATTTT.

The chain employs TRBV6-6 and TRBJ1-2; 12 nucleotides match TRBD1. The CDR3 is 14 residues long. Germline lookup yields CDR1 MNHNY and CDR2 SVGAGI (reference sequence). J was trimmed by 7 bases and V by 9 bases; bases with no gene match: 9. This CDR3 is CASTPRDRGLGYTF. The CDR3 DNA is TGTGCCAGTACCCCCCGGGACAGGGGGCTTGGCTACACCTTC.

The rearrangement uses TRBV5-8 and TRBJ2-5; D remains ambiguous. V lost 2 bases and J lost 4, with 3 bases in between. The CDR3 is 11 amino acids. Germline assignment: CDR1 SGHTS and CDR2 YDEGEE. Written as DNA, the CDR3 is TGTGCCAGCAGCTTCTCAGAGACCCAGTACTTC. Its translation: CASSFSETQYF.

The J gene is TRBJ1-3, the V gene TRBV6-5; TRBD1 is a possible D gene (6 bases). The CDR3 has 16 residues. Between the trimmed V and J ends, which lost 4 bases and 0 bases, there was a span of 13 bases. CDR1 MNHEY and CDR2 SVGAGI come from the germline V gene. This CDR3 reads CASSSGQNLSGNTIYF. CDR3 coding DNA: TGTGCCAGCAGTTCCGGACAGAATCTCTCTGGAAACACCATATATTTT.

V is TRBV12-3 or TRBV12-4 and J is TRBJ2-3, with D possibly matching TRBD1 (5 bases). The CDR3 extends over 13 amino acids. V was cut by 5 bases and J by 3 bases, with 9 bases left in between. The CDR3 DNA reads TGTGCCAGCAGTCCTGACAGAACAGATACGCAGTATTTT. This codes for CASSPDRTDTQYF.

J is TRBJ2-7 and V is TRBV10-3; weak D call: TRBD2 (5 bases). Germline CDR1 and CDR2: ENHRY and SYGVKD. V lost 8 bases, J lost 2 bases, and 16 bases lay in between. This CDR3 spans 14 amino acids. For the CDR3, the DNA is TGTGCCATCGCGGAGGATTTAGGAGCCTACGAGCAGTACTTC. It specifies CAIAEDLGAYEQYF.

The genes are TRBV9 and TRBJ2-2; 7 bases are shared with TRBD1. This CDR3 has 15 amino acids. Trimming removed 3 bases from V and 3 bases from J; junction bases left unmatched: 5. Per the germline V gene, CDR1 is SGDLS and CDR2 is YYNGEE. This CDR3 is CASSARGLDTGELFF. In nucleotides, the CDR3 is TGTGCCAGCAGCGCCAGGGGGTTGGACACCGGGGAGCTGTTTTTT.

The chain recombines TRBV19 with TRBJ1-2; D remains unclear. This CDR3 spans 15 amino acids. CDR1 LNHDA and CDR2 SQIVND come from the germline V gene (reference sequence). The V end was cut by 1 base, the J end by 4 bases, with 13 bases between. CDR3 sequence reads: CASSIGGETVYGYTF. CDR3 nucleotides: TGTGCCAGTAGTATAGGTGGAGAAACGGTCTATGGCTACACCTTC.

The chain combines TRBV3-1 (or the pseudogene TRBV3-2) with TRBJ2-5; 9 bases fit TRBD1. The CDR3 spans 15 residues. V was clipped by 5 bases and J by 2 bases; unmatched bases: 6. Germline V gene lookup returns CDR1 LGHDT and CDR2 YNNKEL (reference sequence). DNA for the CDR3: TGTGCCAGCAGCGGCGGGACAGGGTCTCAAGAGACCCAGTACTTC. This codes for CASSGGTGSQETQYF.

The CDR3 is CATRAQGDYGYTF. Written as DNA, the CDR3 is TGTGCCACCCGAGCCCAGGGTGACTATGGCTACACCTTC. This chain joins TRBV10-3 and TRBJ1-2, with D possibly being TRBD1 (5 bases). Germline CDR1 reads ENHRY; CDR2 reads SYGVKD. V dropped 10 bases and J dropped 3 bases, with 15 bases sitting between them. The length of the CDR3 is 13 residues.